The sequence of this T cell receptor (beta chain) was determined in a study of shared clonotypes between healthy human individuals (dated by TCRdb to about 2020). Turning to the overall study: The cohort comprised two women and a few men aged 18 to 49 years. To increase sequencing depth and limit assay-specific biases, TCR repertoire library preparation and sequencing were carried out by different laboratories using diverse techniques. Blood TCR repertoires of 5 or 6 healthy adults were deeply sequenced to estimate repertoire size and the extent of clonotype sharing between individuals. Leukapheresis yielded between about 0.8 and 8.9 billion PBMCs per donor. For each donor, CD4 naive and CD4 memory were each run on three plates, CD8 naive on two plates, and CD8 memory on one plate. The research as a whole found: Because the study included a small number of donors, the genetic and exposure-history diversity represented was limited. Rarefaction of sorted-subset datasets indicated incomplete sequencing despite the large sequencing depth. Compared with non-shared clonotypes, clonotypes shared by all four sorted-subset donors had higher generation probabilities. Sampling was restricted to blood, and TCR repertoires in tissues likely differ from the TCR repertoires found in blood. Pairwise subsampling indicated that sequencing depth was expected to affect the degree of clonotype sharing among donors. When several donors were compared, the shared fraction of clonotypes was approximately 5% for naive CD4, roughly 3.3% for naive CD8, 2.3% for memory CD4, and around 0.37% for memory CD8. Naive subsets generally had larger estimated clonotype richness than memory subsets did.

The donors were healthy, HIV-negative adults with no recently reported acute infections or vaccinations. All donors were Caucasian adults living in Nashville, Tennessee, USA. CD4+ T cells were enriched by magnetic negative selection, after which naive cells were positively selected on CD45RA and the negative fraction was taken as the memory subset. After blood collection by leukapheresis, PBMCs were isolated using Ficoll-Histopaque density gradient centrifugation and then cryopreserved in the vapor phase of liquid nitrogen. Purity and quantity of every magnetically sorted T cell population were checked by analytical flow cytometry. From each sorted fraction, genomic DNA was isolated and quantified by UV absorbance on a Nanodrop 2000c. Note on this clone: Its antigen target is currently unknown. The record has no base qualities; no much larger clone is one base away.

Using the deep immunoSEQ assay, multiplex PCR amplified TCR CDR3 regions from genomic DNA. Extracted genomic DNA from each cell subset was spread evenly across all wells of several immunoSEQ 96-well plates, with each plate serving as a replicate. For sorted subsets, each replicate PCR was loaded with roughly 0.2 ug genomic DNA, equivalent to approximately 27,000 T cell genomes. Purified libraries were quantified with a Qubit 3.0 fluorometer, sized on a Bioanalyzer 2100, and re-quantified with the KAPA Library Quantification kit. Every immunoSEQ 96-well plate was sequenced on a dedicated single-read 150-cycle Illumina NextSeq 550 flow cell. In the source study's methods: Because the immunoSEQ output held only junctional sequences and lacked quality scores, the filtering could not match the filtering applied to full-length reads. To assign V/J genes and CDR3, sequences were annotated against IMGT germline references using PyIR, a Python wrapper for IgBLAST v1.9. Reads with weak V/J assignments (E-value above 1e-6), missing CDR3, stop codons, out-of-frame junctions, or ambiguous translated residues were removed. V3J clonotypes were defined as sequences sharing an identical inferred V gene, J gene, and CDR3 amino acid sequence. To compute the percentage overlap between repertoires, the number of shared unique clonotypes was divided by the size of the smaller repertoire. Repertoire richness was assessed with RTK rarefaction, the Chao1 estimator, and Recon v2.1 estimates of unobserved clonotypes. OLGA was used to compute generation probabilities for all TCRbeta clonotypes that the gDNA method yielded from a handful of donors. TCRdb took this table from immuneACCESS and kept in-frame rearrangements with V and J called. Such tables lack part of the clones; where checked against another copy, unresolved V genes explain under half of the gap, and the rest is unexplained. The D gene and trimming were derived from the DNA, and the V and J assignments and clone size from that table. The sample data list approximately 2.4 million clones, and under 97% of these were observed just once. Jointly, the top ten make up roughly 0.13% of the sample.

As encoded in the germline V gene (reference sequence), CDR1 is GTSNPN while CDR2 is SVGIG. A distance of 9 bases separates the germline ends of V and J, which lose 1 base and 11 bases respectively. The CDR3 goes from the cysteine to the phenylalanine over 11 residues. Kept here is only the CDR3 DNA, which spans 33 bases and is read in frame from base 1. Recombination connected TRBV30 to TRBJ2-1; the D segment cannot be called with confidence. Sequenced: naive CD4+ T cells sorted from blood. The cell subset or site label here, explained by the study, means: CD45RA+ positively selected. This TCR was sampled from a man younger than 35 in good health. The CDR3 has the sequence CAWSEGPKQFF. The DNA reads TGTGCCTGGAGTGAGGGCCCTAAGCAGTTCTTC.